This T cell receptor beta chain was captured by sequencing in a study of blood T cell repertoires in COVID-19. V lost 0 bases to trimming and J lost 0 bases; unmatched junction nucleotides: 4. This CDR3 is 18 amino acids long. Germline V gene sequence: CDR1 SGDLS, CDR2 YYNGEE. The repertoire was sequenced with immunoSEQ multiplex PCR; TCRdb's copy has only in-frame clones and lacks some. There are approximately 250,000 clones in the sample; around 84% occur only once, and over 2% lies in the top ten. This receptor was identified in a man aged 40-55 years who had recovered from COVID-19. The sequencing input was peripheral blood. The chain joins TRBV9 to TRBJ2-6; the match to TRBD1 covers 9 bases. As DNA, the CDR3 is TGTGCCAGCAGCGTAGCCGGGACAGGGCGCTCTGGGGCCAACGTCCTGACTTTC. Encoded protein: CASSVAGTGRSGANVLTF. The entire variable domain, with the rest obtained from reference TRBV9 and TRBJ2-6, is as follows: DSGVTQTPKHLITATGQRVTLRCSPRSGDLSVYWYQQSLDQGLQFLIQYYNGEERAKGNILERFSAQQFPDLHSELNLSSLELGDSALYFCASSVAGTGRSGANVLTFGAGSRLTVL.